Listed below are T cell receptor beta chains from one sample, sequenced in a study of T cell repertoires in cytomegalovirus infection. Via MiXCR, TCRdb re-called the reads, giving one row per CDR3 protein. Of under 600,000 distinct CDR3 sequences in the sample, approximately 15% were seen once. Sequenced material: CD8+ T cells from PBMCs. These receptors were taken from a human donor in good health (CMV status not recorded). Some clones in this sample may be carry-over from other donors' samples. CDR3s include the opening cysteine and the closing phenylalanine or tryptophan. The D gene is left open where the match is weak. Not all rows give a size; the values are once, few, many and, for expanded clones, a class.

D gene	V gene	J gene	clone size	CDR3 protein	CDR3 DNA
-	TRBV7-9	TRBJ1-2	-	CASSLAAGFANYGYTF	TGTGCCAGCAGCTTAGCCGCGGGATTTGCTAACTATGGCTACACCTTC
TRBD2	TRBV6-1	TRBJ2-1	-	CASRHSSGRASSSYNEQFF	TGTGCCAGCAGACACTCTAGCGGGAGGGCATCGAGCTCCTACAATGAGCAGTTCTTC
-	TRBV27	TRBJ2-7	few	CASSLDRTLEQYF	TGTGCCAGCAGTTTAGACCGCACTTTAGAGCAGTACTTC
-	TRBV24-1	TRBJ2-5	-	CATSDFGAGPRGETQYF	TGTGCCACCAGTGATTTCGGGGCGGGGCCTCGGGGAGAGACCCAGTACTTC
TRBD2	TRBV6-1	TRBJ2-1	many	CASSSTTSGPLSSYNEQFF	TGTGCCAGCAGTTCAACGACTAGCGGGCCCCTTAGCTCCTACAATGAGCAGTTCTTC
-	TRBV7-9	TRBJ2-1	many	CASSLEGNEQFF	TGTGCCAGCAGCTTAGAGGGCAATGAGCAGTTCTTC
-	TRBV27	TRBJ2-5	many	CASSSLGGAHQETQYF	TGTGCCAGCAGCTCTCTTGGGGGGGCGCATCAGGAGACCCAGTACTTC
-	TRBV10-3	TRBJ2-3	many	CAISESGGSSTDTQYF	TGTGCCATCAGTGAGTCGGGCGGGTCATCAACAGATACGCAGTATTTT
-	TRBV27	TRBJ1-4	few	CASSPWDTSNEKLFF	TGTGCCAGCAGTCCCTGGGACACTTCTAATGAAAAACTGTTTTTT
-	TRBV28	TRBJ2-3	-	CASQDRDFTDTQYF	TGTGCCAGCCAAGACAGGGACTTCACAGATACGCAGTATTTT
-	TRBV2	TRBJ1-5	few	CASSDPYSNQPQHF	TGTGCCAGCAGTGACCCCTATAGCAATCAGCCCCAGCATTTT
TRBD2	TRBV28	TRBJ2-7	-	CASRRLAGAYYLEQYF	TGTGCCAGCAGGCGACTAGCGGGAGCCTACTACCTGGAGCAGTACTTC
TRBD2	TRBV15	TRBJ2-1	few	CATLASGRAGRDEQFF	TGTGCCACCCTTGCTAGCGGGAGGGCCGGTAGGGATGAGCAGTTCTTC
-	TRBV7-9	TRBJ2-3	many	CASSSRGDTQYF	TGTGCCAGCAGCTCCCGAGGAGATACGCAGTATTTT
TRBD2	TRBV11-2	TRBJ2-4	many	CASSFSGGVVLAKNIQYF	TGTGCCAGCAGCTTTAGCGGGGGGGTTGTGCTAGCCAAAAACATTCAGTACTTC
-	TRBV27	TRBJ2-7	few	CASSLKWGGAEQYF	TGTGCCAGCAGTTTAAAATGGGGGGGGGCTGAGCAGTACTTC
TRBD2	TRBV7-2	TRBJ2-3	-	CASSLGLAGVVSTDTPYF	TGTGCCAGCAGCTTGGGACTAGCGGGGGTGGTGTCAACGGATACGCCGTATTTT
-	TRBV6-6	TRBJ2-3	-	CASSYSAAQYF	TGTGCCAGCAGTTACTCGGCCGCGCAGTATTTT
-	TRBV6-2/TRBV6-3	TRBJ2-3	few	CASSSGAGTDTQYF	TGTGCCAGCAGTTCTGGGGCCGGCACAGATACGCAGTATTTT
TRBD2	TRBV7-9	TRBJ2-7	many	CASSPFSLAGSYEQYF	TGTGCCAGCAGCCCATTTAGTCTAGCGGGGAGCTACGAGCAGTACTTC
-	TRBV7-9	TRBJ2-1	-	CASSHSHDKFF	TGTGCCAGCAGCCATTCACATGATAAGTTCTTC
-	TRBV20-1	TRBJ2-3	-	CSARGTDPKDTQYF	TGCAGTGCTAGAGGGACAGATCCTAAAGATACGCAGTATTTT
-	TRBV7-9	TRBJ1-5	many	CASSPPTGYQPQHF	TGTGCCAGCAGCCCGCCCACAGGGTATCAGCCCCAGCATTTT
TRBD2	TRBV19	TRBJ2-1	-	CASSMTSARSYNEQFF	TGTGCCAGTAGTATGACTAGCGCGAGGTCCTACAATGAGCAGTTCTTC
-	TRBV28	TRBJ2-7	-	CASSLVAVYEQYF	TGTGCCAGCAGTTTGGTGGCGGTCTACGAGCAGTACTTC
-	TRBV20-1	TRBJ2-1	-	CSAHVNEQFF	TGCAGTGCCCATGTCAATGAGCAGTTCTTC
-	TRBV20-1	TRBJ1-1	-	CSASLVEAFF	TGCAGTGCTAGTCTTGTTGAAGCTTTCTTT
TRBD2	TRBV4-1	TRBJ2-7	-	CASSQEGGLAGGTYEQYF	TGCGCCAGCAGCCAAGAAGGGGGACTAGCGGGAGGCACCTACGAGCAGTACTTC
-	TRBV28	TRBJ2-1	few	CASSPAFGPNYNEQFF	TGTGCCAGCAGTCCCGCCTTCGGCCCAAACTACAATGAGCAGTTCTTC
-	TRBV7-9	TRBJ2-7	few	CASSLGQGRSEQYF	TGTGCCAGCAGCTTAGGGCAGGGCCGAAGCGAGCAGTACTTC
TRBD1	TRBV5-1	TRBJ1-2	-	CASSRRQGDGYTF	TGCGCCAGCAGCCGAAGACAGGGCGATGGCTACACCTTC
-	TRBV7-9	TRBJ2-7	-	CASSLGMFHYEQYF	TGTGCCAGCAGCTTAGGTATGTTTCACTACGAGCAGTACTTC
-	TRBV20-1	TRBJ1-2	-	CSALNRGIGGYTF	TGCAGTGCTCTCAATCGGGGAATTGGTGGCTACACCTTC
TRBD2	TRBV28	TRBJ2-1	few	CASSLSPLAGGLINEQFF	TGTGCCAGCAGTTTATCCCCCCTAGCGGGAGGCCTTATAAATGAGCAGTTCTTC
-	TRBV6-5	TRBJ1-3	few	CASTLDSNSGNTIYF	TGTGCCAGCACCCTGGACAGCAACTCTGGAAACACCATATATTTT
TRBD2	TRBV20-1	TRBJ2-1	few	CSARGGSGRAGGNEQFF	TGCAGTGCTAGAGGTGGTAGCGGGAGGGCAGGGGGAAATGAGCAGTTCTTC
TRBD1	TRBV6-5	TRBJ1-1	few	CASSYFTGDTEAFF	TGTGCCAGCAGTTACTTTACAGGGGACACTGAAGCTTTCTTT
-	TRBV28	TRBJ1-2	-	CASRMDSNYGYTF	TGTGCCAGCAGGATGGACAGTAACTATGGCTACACCTTC
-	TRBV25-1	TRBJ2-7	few	CASRSSEWANYEQYF	TGTGCCAGCAGGAGTTCAGAATGGGCTAACTACGAGCAGTACTTC
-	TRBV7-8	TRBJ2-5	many	CASAARYEGGETQYF	TGTGCCAGCGCCGCCCGGTACGAAGGGGGAGAGACCCAGTACTTC
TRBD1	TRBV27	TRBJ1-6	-	CASSLPDRGNSPLHF	TGTGCCAGCAGTTTACCCGACAGGGGCAATTCACCCCTCCACTTT
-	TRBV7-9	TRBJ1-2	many	CASSDPGAEKGYTF	TGTGCCAGCAGCGACCCCGGGGCCGAGAAGGGCTACACCTTC
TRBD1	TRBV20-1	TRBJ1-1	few	CSAINRGLGTEAFF	TGCAGTGCTATAAACAGGGGGCTCGGCACTGAAGCTTTCTTT
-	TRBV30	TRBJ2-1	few	CAWSLSHYNEQFF	TGTGCCTGGAGCCTGAGTCACTACAATGAGCAGTTCTTC
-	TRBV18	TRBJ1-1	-	CASSPPFSEAFF	TGTGCCAGCTCACCACCGTTCTCTGAAGCTTTCTTT
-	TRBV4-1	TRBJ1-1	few	CASSQDKGTGPNTEAFF	TGCGCCAGCAGCCAAGATAAGGGAACAGGACCGAACACTGAAGCTTTCTTT
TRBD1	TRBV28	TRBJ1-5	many	CANSPIGTGPYSNQPQHF	TGTGCCAACAGCCCAATCGGGACAGGACCTTATAGCAATCAGCCCCAGCATTTT
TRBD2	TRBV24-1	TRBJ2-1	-	CATSRAGGRSEQFF	TGTGCCACCAGTCGGGCGGGGGGGCGAAGTGAGCAGTTCTTC
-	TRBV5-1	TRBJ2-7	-	CASSSQQGYEQYF	TGCGCCAGCAGCTCACAACAGGGCTACGAGCAGTACTTC
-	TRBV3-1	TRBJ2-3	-	CASSQDHSPRDTQYF	TGTGCCAGCAGCCAAGATCATTCCCCCCGGGACACGCAGTATTTT
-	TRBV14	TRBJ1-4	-	CASSPIGVNEKLFF	TGTGCCAGCAGCCCCATCGGGGTTAATGAAAAACTGTTTTTT
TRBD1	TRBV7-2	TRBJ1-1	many	CASSLAPGGHTEAFF	TGTGCCAGCAGCTTAGCCCCAGGGGGCCACACTGAAGCTTTCTTT
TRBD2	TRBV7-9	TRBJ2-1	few	CASSYPTSGGDNEQFF	TGTGCCAGCAGCTATCCGACTAGCGGGGGGGACAATGAGCAGTTCTTC
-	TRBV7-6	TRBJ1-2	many	CASSLGGIRSYTF	TGTGCCAGCAGCTTAGGAGGCATTCGAAGCTACACCTTC
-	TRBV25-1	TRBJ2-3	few	CASSDSLSTDTQYF	TGTGCCAGCAGTGATAGCTTAAGCACAGATACGCAGTATTTT
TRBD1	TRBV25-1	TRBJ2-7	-	CASSVPGGRYEQYF	TGTGCCAGCAGTGTCCCAGGGGGCCGCTACGAGCAGTACTTC
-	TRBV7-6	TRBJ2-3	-	CASNAPSYPHTDTQYF	TGTGCTAGCAACGCCCCTTCTTACCCTCACACAGATACGCAGTATTTT
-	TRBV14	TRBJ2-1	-	CASSQEAEQFF	TGTGCCAGCAGCCAAGAAGCTGAGCAGTTCTTC
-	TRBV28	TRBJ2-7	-	CASSFVPGPDEQYF	TGTGCCAGCAGTTTCGTGCCGGGGCCCGACGAGCAGTACTTC